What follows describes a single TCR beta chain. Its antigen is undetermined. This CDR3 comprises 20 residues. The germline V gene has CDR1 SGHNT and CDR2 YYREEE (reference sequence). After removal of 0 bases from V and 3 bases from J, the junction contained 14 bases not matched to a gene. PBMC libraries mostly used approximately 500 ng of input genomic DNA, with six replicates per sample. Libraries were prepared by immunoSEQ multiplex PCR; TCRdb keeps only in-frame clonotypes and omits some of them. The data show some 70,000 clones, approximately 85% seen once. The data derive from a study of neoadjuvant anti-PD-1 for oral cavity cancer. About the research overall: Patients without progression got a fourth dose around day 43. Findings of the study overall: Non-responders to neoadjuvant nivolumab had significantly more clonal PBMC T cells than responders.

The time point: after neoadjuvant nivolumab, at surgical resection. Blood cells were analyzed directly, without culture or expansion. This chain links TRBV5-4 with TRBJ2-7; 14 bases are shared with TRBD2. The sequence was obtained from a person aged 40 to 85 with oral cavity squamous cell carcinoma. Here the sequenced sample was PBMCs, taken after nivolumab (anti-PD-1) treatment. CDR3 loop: CASSLGAGDRGLAGVYEQYF. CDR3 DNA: TGTGCCAGCAGCTTGGGGGCAGGGGACAGGGGACTAGCGGGAGTCTACGAGCAGTACTTC.